These 15 T cell receptor beta chains were sequenced from one sample in a study of preoperative IRX-2 immunotherapy in early breast cancer. Data came from immunoSEQ multiplex PCR; TCRdb stores just in-frame clones and leaves some out. The table records fewer than 30,000 clones, 90% of them present only once. Treatment: preoperative locoregional IRX-2 cytokine immunotherapy. This sample was obtained from a patient treated with IRX-2 immunotherapy. Receptors originate from a human donor with breast cancer.

The chain links TRBV4-3 to TRBJ2-3, with 7 bases that match TRBD1. V trimming: 0 bases; J trimming: 4 bases; junction bases outside the gene matches: 1. The germline gives CDR1 LGHNA, CDR2 YSLEER. The CDR3 has 14 residues. CDR3 sequence (DNA): TGCGCCAGCAGCCAAGAAAGGGGGCCAGATACGCAGTATTTT. Its protein is CASSQERGPDTQYF.

Comments on this clone: Other DNA sequences in the same sample also yield this CDR3. This sequence joins TRBV10-3 and TRBJ2-7; D not certain. There are 13 residues in the CDR3. Germline CDR1 reads ENHRY; CDR2 reads SYGVKD. V was shortened by 8 bases and J by 7 bases, with 18 bases between the two germline ends. The CDR3 DNA reads TGTGCCATCGGGCTACCAATGCCTGAGGAGCAGTACTTC. As protein: CAIGLPMPEEQYF.

The chain uses TRBV6-5 and TRBJ2-3; D is unclear. Trimming shortened V by 4 bases and J by 1 base, and 12 bases separated the two germline ends. CDR1 is MNHEY and CDR2 is SVGAGI in the germline V gene. The CDR3 extends over 15 amino acids. The CDR3 DNA follows: TGTGCCAGCAGTTTCGTGGGGTCTGGCACAGATACGCAGTATTTT. Residues: CASSFVGSGTDTQYF.

The chain combines TRBV5-4 with TRBJ2-1; a possible D gene is TRBD2 (5 bases). V dropped 4 bases and J dropped 7 bases, with 12 bases sitting between them. CDR1 is SGHNT, CDR2 YYREEE, per germline (reference sequence). The CDR3 loop spans 13 amino acids. This chain's CDR3 is CASSPSERNEQFF. The DNA of the CDR3 is TGTGCCAGCAGCCCGTCAGAGCGGAATGAGCAGTTCTTC.

The chain is built from TRBV28 and TRBJ2-3; 14 bases agree with TRBD2. V shed 8 bases and J 0 bases; nucleotides not matched to a gene: 4. CDR1 is MDHEN and CDR2 is SYDVKM in the germline V gene. This CDR3 comprises 16 residues. The CDR3 nucleotides read TGTGCCAGCGATGGACTAGCGGGGGGTAGCACAGATACGCAGTATTTT. Translated: CASDGLAGGSTDTQYF.

The J gene is TRBJ2-1, the V gene TRBV2; 11 positions match TRBD2. CDR3 length equals 18 residues. The germline gives CDR1 SNHLY, CDR2 FYNNEI. The trim removed 6 bases at V and 0 bases at J, leaving 10 bases unmatched. CDR3 in amino acids: CASRGGLAGGSSYNEQFF. CDR3 coding DNA: TGTGCCAGCAGGGGTGGGCTAGCGGGAGGAAGCTCCTACAATGAGCAGTTCTTC.

This clone occurred once. The chain carries TRBV7-2 and TRBJ1-1; D call uncertain. Trimming took 3 bases from V and 4 from J, leaving 15 bases between them. Germline V CDR1 and CDR2: SGHTA, FQGNSA. The CDR3 totals 15 residues. CDR3 bases: TGTGCCAGCAGCTTTGGGGAAACGATGAGCACTGAAGCTTTCTTT. Protein product: CASSFGETMSTEAFF. The variable domain in full, completed from reference TRBV7-2 and TRBJ1-1, reads GAGVSQSPSNKVTEKGKDVELRCDPISGHTALYWYRQSLGQGLEFLIYFQGNSAPDKSGLPSDRFSAERTGGSVSTLTIQRTQQEDSAVYLCASSFGETMSTEAFFGQGTRLTVV.

The J gene is TRBJ2-7, the V gene TRBV4-2, with D uncertain. V was pared by 1 base and J by 6 bases, with 7 bases between. The germline V gene encodes CDR1 LGHNA and CDR2 YNFKEQ. CDR3 length: 12 amino acids. The CDR3 region has the DNA TGTGCCAGCAGCCAAGTAGCTAGCGAGCAGTACTTC. It yields the protein CASSQVASEQYF.

This sequence joins TRBV18 and TRBJ2-7; D may be TRBD2 (8 bases). Germline CDR1 reads KGHSH; CDR2 reads LQKENI. V was clipped by 6 bases and J by 6 bases, with 12 bases between them. The CDR3 loop spans 12 amino acids. CDR3 region: CASSTGTSEQYF. CDR3 DNA: TGTGCCAGCTCGACAGGGACTAGCGAGCAGTACTTC.

The count of this clone is one. The chain recombines TRBV15 with TRBJ2-3, with D possibly being TRBD1 (6 bases). CDR3 length: 17 amino acids. CDR1 and CDR2 (germline): LNHNV, YYDKDF (reference sequence). Trimming took 4 bases from V and 4 from J, leaving 21 bases between them. The chain's CDR3 is CATSTKSGTNKPDTQYF. The CDR3 DNA is TGTGCCACCAGCACAAAATCCGGGACAAACAAACCAGATACGCAGTATTTT. The full variable domain, with the rest looked up from reference TRBV15 and TRBJ2-3, is DAMVIQNPRYQVTQFGKPVTLSCSQTLNHNVMYWYQQKSSQAPKLLFHYYDKDFNNEADTPDNFQSRRPNTSFCFLDIRSPGLGDTAMYLCATSTKSGTNKPDTQYFGPGTRLTVL.

The V gene is TRBV15, the J gene TRBJ1-5; D not resolved. The V gene's germline CDR1 is LNHNV and CDR2 YYDKDF (reference sequence). The V end was cut by 0 bases, the J end by 14 bases, with 11 bases between. The CDR3 totals 12 residues. The CDR3, as DNA: TGTGCCACCAGCAGAGATGGGCAGGTTAAGCATTTT. It translates to CATSRDGQVKHF.

The V gene is TRBV5-1, the J gene TRBJ1-4; 9 nucleotides align to TRBD1. With V trimmed by 4 bases and J by 7 bases, 5 bases remained unmatched. CDR1 is SGHRS and CDR2 is YFSETQ in the germline V gene. The CDR3 has 14 amino acids. In DNA, the CDR3 is TGCGCCAGCAGCGCCGGGACAGGGACTGAAAAACTGTTTTTT. It translates to CASSAGTGTEKLFF.

The chain recombines TRBV2 with TRBJ2-6, with TRBD1 matching 9 bases. This CDR3 comprises 18 residues. V shed 7 bases and J 0 bases; nucleotides not matched to a gene: 10. The V gene's germline CDR1 is SNHLY and CDR2 FYNNEI. The CDR3 loop reads CASKTGGGSLSGANVLTF. Here the CDR3 DNA reads TGTGCCAGCAAAACAGGGGGCGGATCTCTCTCTGGGGCCAACGTCCTGACTTTC.

V gene TRBV7-8 combines with J gene TRBJ2-5, with 7 nucleotides matching TRBD1. Germline CDR1 is SGHVS and CDR2 is FQNEAQ. CDR3 length equals 14 residues. V was pared by 5 bases and J by 2 bases, with 5 bases of the junction left unmatched. The CDR3 loop is CASSPGTVQETQYF. The CDR3 bases are TGTGCCAGCAGCCCTGGGACAGTTCAAGAGACCCAGTACTTC.

The chain employs TRBV6-5 and TRBJ2-2, with TRBD2 as a possible D gene (6 bases). Germline V lookup: CDR1 MNHEY, CDR2 SVGAGI. CDR3 size: 16 residues. V was shortened by 1 base and J by 4 bases, with 13 bases between the two germline ends. CDR3 loop: CASSYLLAMSTGELFF. The CDR3 DNA follows: TGTGCCAGCAGTTACTTACTAGCTATGAGCACCGGGGAGCTGTTTTTT.